One sample yielded the 17 T cell receptor beta chains listed below, sequenced in a study of T-cell reconstitution after alpha-beta-depleted transplantation in children. The library targeted TCRbeta and was prepared with unique molecular identifiers. MiXCR was run by TCRdb on the PCR reads, yielding one entry per CDR3 protein. The sample contains fewer than 550,000 distinct CDR3 sequences, 9.5% to 12% of which appear only once. Material: PBMCs, mostly from graft donor cells, obtained 180 days after TCRalphabeta/CD19-depleted stem cell transplant. Receptors were obtained from a female patient between 2 and 15 years old who had a stem cell transplant for aplastic anemia, so the T cells may come from the graft donor.

Concerning this clonotype: One base away lies a much larger clone, so this may be a sequencing read error. The chain combines TRBV12-3 or TRBV12-4 with TRBJ2-2, with D possibly being TRBD1 or TRBD2 (5 bases each). The CDR3 spans 13 residues. V lost 6 bases and J lost 7, with 12 bases in between. The CDR3 here is CASSPGPGGELFF. The CDR3 DNA reads as TGTGCCAGCAGCCCGGGACCCGGCGGGGAGCTGTTTTTT.

This clonotype was seen a handful of times. The chain joins TRBV4-3 to TRBJ2-5, with no clear D. Trimming removed 4 bases at V and 0 bases at J, with 9 bases between. CDR1 and CDR2 from the germline V gene are LGHNA and YSLEER. The CDR3 has 14 residues. CDR3 sequence reads: CASSRHEYQETQYF. As DNA, the CDR3 is TGCGCCAGCAGCCGACATGAGTACCAAGAGACCCAGTACTTC.

Only one count was recorded for this clonotype. This chain links TRBV9 with TRBJ2-1, with 8 bases lining up with TRBD1. Germline CDR1 and CDR2: SGDLS and YYNGEE. Unmatched junction bases numbered 8, after V lost 3 bases and J lost 6 bases. The CDR3 sequence is 15 residues long. CDR3 protein: CASSDFPGQANEQFF. The CDR3 DNA reads TGTGCCAGCAGCGATTTCCCGGGACAGGCCAATGAGCAGTTCTTC.

This clonotype has a handful of counts. The rearrangement joins TRBV7-6 to TRBJ2-7, with D perhaps given as TRBD1 or TRBD2 (5 bases each). Germline CDR1 SGHVS, CDR2 FNYEAQ. V gave up 1 base and J gave up 2 bases, with 12 bases separating them. The CDR3 runs to 15 residues. CDR3 sequence: CASSLGRGITYEQYF. As DNA, the CDR3 is TGTGCCAGCAGCTTAGGTCGGGGCATCACCTACGAGCAGTACTTC.

V usage is TRBV27 and J usage is TRBJ2-1; 9 bases map to TRBD2. The CDR3 extends over 16 amino acids. The V segment lost 5 bases and the J segment 8 bases; nucleotides outside the gene matches: 13. CDR1 is MNHEY and CDR2 is SMNVEV in the germline V gene (reference sequence). The CDR3 DNA reads as TGTGCCAGCAGTCTATACGCGGGAGGGCCCTCCGATGAGCAGTTCTTC. Protein sequence: CASSLYAGGPSDEQFF.

This chain connects TRBV10-3 to TRBJ2-3; the D gene is possibly TRBD1 (6 bases). Germline V gene lookup returns CDR1 ENHRY and CDR2 SYGVKD. V was pared by 10 bases and J by 6 bases, with 23 bases between. The CDR3 is made up of 15 amino acids. CDR3 in DNA: TGTGCCACCGTAACAGGGCTGGGGCCTGCGGATACGCAGTATTTT. Amino acid sequence: CATVTGLGPADTQYF.

This chain connects TRBV6-2 or TRBV6-3 to TRBJ2-2, with D uncertain. This CDR3 is 14 amino acids long. Germline V CDR1 and CDR2: MNHEY, SVGEGT. V lost 5 bases and J lost 7, with 14 bases in between. The CDR3 DNA reads as TGTGCCAGCAGTCCTGATGGGTGGGACGGGGAGCTGTTTTTT. It specifies CASSPDGWDGELFF.

Only a few counts were recorded for this clonotype. The J gene is TRBJ1-3, the V gene TRBV5-1; the D is unclear. CDR3 size: 16 residues. V lost 0 bases to trimming and J lost 0 bases, with 10 bases between them. Looked up from germline, CDR1 is SGHRS and CDR2 is YFSETQ. The CDR3 is CASSLGSSYSGNTIYF. DNA of the CDR3: TGCGCCAGCAGCTTGGGGTCAAGCTACTCTGGAAACACCATATATTTT.

In its sample, this clonotype was seen a few times. The chain recombines TRBV6-1 with TRBJ2-1; TRBD2 might be the D (6 bases). This CDR3 region has 17 residues. Germline CDR1 MNHNS, CDR2 SASEGT. Trimming shortened V by 5 bases and J by 3 bases, and 20 bases separated the two germline ends. CDR3 in DNA: TGTGCCAGCAGTCCTCCTTGCTCTACCGGGAGCTACAATGAGCAGTTCTTC. Protein: CASSPPCSTGSYNEQFF.

At least ten counts were recorded for this clonotype. This chain links TRBV5-1 with TRBJ1-1; D uncertain. Trimming took 3 bases from V and 2 from J, leaving 14 bases between them. Germline values: CDR1 SGHRS, CDR2 YFSETQ. The CDR3 is made up of 15 amino acids. The CDR3 nucleotides read TGCGCCAGCAGCTGGGGTGGAGGGCCTAACACTGAAGCTTTCTTT. Residues: CASSWGGGPNTEAFF. Combining the CDR3 with reference TRBV5-1 and TRBJ1-1 gives the whole variable domain KAGVTQTPRYLIKTRGQQVTLSCSPISGHRSVSWYQQTPGQGLQFLFEYFSETQRNKGNFPGRFSGRQFSNSRSEMNVSTLELGDSALYLCASSWGGGPNTEAFFGQGTRLTVV.

This chain links TRBV24-1 with TRBJ2-5; D remains unclear. Germline V gene data show CDR1 as KGHDR and CDR2 as SFDVKD. The CDR3 has 13 amino acids. Trimming took 0 bases from V and 7 from J, leaving 8 bases between them. CDR3 protein: CATSDLQVTTQYF. In DNA, the CDR3 is TGTGCCACCAGTGATTTGCAGGTTACGACCCAGTACTTC.

The rearrangement joins TRBV7-9 to TRBJ2-1; 14 bases map to TRBD2. There are 16 residues in the CDR3. After removal of 5 bases from V and 6 bases from J, the junction contained 6 bases not matched to a gene. CDR1 is SEHNR and CDR2 is FQNEAQ in the germline V gene (reference sequence). The CDR3 loop reads CASSPSGLAGANEQFF. CDR3 DNA: TGTGCCAGCAGCCCGTCGGGACTAGCGGGAGCCAATGAGCAGTTCTTC.

This clonotype appeared a few times. The rearrangement links TRBV4-3 to TRBJ1-6, with a possible D match to TRBD1 (6 bases). CDR3 length: 16 amino acids. Germline V gene lookup returns CDR1 LGHNA and CDR2 YSLEER. V lost 0 bases and J 9 bases, leaving 15 bases between the germline ends. CDR3 protein: CASSQDRTGKRSPLHF. The CDR3 bases are TGCGCCAGCAGCCAAGATCGTACAGGGAAGCGTTCACCCCTCCACTTT.

In its sample, this clonotype was seen a few times. The chain carries TRBV29-1 and TRBJ2-7, with D tentatively TRBD2 (6 bases). V lost 7 bases and J lost 3, with 19 bases in between. This CDR3 comprises 14 residues. Germline loops: CDR1 SQVTM, CDR2 ANQGSEA. The CDR3 is CSAAPGERNYEQYF. CDR3 sequence (DNA): TGCAGCGCGGCCCCGGGGGAGCGGAACTACGAGCAGTACTTC.

This clonotype has a handful of counts. This chain connects TRBV4-3 to TRBJ2-2, with TRBD2 matching 8 bases. CDR1 and CDR2 (germline): LGHNA, YSLEER. This CDR3 region has 17 residues. Trimming cost V 0 bases and J 4 bases; bases outside gene matches: 7. The CDR3 bases are TGCGCCAGCAGCCAAGATAGGGCGGGAGGTAGCACCGGGGAGCTGTTTTTT. Encoded protein: CASSQDRAGGSTGELFF.

This clonotype showed up many times. The J gene is TRBJ2-3, the V gene TRBV7-6, with TRBD2 as a possible D gene (5 bases). Trimming took 1 base from V and 1 from J, leaving 12 bases between them. CDR1 and CDR2 from the germline V gene are SGHVS and FNYEAQ. This CDR3 contains 16 residues. In nucleotides, the CDR3 is TGTGCCAGCAGCTTAGGAGGGTGGACGGGCACAGATACGCAGTATTTT. It codes for CASSLGGWTGTDTQYF.

The table lists this clonotype with a few counts. CDR3 residues: CSAGLARGTGELFF. In DNA form, the CDR3 reads TGCAGCGCCGGACTAGCAAGGGGTACCGGGGAGCTGTTTTTT. The rearrangement links TRBV29-1 to TRBJ2-2; TRBD2 agrees at 8 bases. V lost 7 bases to trimming and J lost 5 bases; unmatched junction nucleotides: 9. CDR3 length: 14 residues. Germline-derived CDR1 and CDR2 are SQVTM and ANQGSEA.